This T cell receptor beta chain originates from a study of shared clonotypes between healthy human individuals. V dropped 0 bases and J dropped 4; count of bases not matched to a gene: 2. Germline V lookup: CDR1 SGDLS, CDR2 YYNGEE. The CDR3 loop spans 14 amino acids. CD45RO-negative CD8 cells positively selected for CCR7 made up the naive population, which excluded terminally differentiated effector memory CD45RA+ cells. Repertoires were generated with immunoSEQ multiplex PCR, while TCRdb's copy carries only in-frame clones and drops some. The sample holds about 2 million clones, less than 95% seen once. With regard to this clone: Distinct nucleotide sequences in the sample also encode this CDR3.

This clonotype was sampled from a man between 18 and 29 years old in good health. Sample: naive CD8+ T cells sorted from blood. The chain links TRBV9 to TRBJ2-7; TRBD1 matches 9 bases. CDR3 protein: CASSVEGTGYEQYF. The CDR3 nucleotides are TGTGCCAGCAGCGTAGAGGGGACAGGGTACGAGCAGTACTTC.